This TCR beta chain was profiled in a study of CD8+ T cells in alopecia areata. cDNA serving as the sequencing template came from extracted, reverse transcribed RNA. TCRdb's copy holds only in-frame clones and misses some; the assay was immunoSEQ multiplex PCR. The table records around 290,000 clones, 55% to 70% of them present only once. Treatment here: oral pan-JAK inhibitor, 5-10 mg twice daily. Researchers gathered lesional scalp punch biopsies and peripheral blood from patients with alopecia areata. This CDR3 is built from 13 residues. Trimming stripped 7 bases from V and 7 bases from J, with 16 bases between. Germline assignment: CDR1 SQVTM and CDR2 ANQGSEA.

The J gene is TRBJ1-4, the V gene TRBV29-1, with a tentative D call TRBD1 (6 bases). This clonotype originated in a human donor with alopecia areata. Sequenced material: CD4+ T cells sorted from blood, taken at week 24, from a patient treated with tofacitinib. CDR3: CSAFQGILEKLFF. The CDR3 nucleotides read TGCAGCGCGTTTCAGGGGATCCTTGAAAAACTGTTTTTT.